Following are 16 T cell receptor beta chains from one sample sequenced in a study of blood T cell repertoires in COVID-19. Sequenced by immunoSEQ multiplex PCR; TCRdb stores in-frame clones only, minus some. Of roughly 150,000 clones listed, approximately 91% were seen once; the top ten hold less than 2.5%. Sequencing was done on a sample of peripheral blood. All receptors derive from a man between 18 and 35 years old with acute or convalescent COVID-19.

The J gene is TRBJ1-1, the V gene TRBV3-1 (or the pseudogene TRBV3-2); 7 bases are shared with TRBD1. CDR1 and CDR2 from the germline V gene are LGHDT and YNNKEL (reference sequence). Germline trimming cut 4 bases from V and 11 bases from J; bases unmatched to any gene: 13. CDR3 length equals 14 residues. The CDR3 DNA reads TGTGCCAGCAGCCCGAACAGGGGTGAGGGTCGGGCTTTCTTT. This sequence encodes CASSPNRGEGRAFF.

V is TRBV5-4 and J is TRBJ1-1; the D gene is possibly TRBD1 (6 bases). The CDR3 is made up of 13 amino acids. Germline V CDR1 and CDR2: SGHNT, YYREEE (reference sequence). V was trimmed by 6 bases and J by 5 bases, leaving 14 bases between them. In DNA, the CDR3 is TGTGCCAGCACCCGGGACACAGGGACTGAAGCTTTCTTT. Translating it yields CASTRDTGTEAFF. The variable domain in full, completed from reference TRBV5-4 and TRBJ1-1, reads ETGVTQSPTHLIKTRGQQVTLRCSSQSGHNTVSWYQQALGQGPQFIFQYYREEENGRGNFPPRFSGLQFPNYSSELNVNALELDDSALYLCASTRDTGTEAFFGQGTRLTVV.

Here the CDR3 reads CATSGTGGGGEKLFF. The CDR3 nucleotides are TGTGCCACTTCCGGGACAGGGGGTGGAGGGGAAAAACTGTTTTTT. The J gene is TRBJ1-4, the V gene TRBV7-9, with TRBD1 matching over 11 bases. The germline gives CDR1 SEHNR, CDR2 FQNEAQ (reference sequence). The CDR3 consists of 15 residues. V shed 10 bases and J 8 bases; nucleotides not matched to a gene: 12.

This clone was found once. The chain recombines TRBV7-2 with TRBJ2-1; TRBD2 aligns across 15 bases. The CDR3 length is 16 residues. Losses at the gene ends were 4 bases for V and 10 bases for J; bases not matched to a gene: 8. CDR1 is SGHTA, CDR2 FQGNSA, per germline. CDR3 sequence (DNA): TGTGCCAGCAGCTCTCGGACTAGCGGGGGGGGTAGGGAGCAGTTCTTC. It is translated as CASSSRTSGGGREQFF. Supplemented by reference TRBV7-2 and TRBJ2-1, the full variable domain reads GAGVSQSPSNKVTEKGKDVELRCDPISGHTALYWYRQSLGQGLEFLIYFQGNSAPDKSGLPSDRFSAERTGGSVSTLTIQRTQQEDSAVYLCASSSRTSGGGREQFFGPGTRLTVL.

The chain links TRBV9 to TRBJ2-2; 7 nucleotides agree with TRBD1. V gave up 4 bases and J gave up 0 bases; unmatched junction bases: 6. CDR1 and CDR2 (germline): SGDLS, YYNGEE. The CDR3 is 16 amino acids. The CDR3 region is CASSTRGTANTGELFF. The CDR3 nucleotides read TGTGCCAGCAGCACCCGAGGGACAGCGAACACCGGGGAGCTGTTTTTT.

The chain links TRBV6-6 to TRBJ1-2; maybe TRBD1 (6 bases). The CDR3 covers 16 residues. Per germline, CDR1 MNHNY and CDR2 SVGAGI (reference sequence). V dropped 0 bases and J dropped 6 bases, with 17 bases sitting between them. CDR3 in amino acids: CASSYSWTASGDGYTF. Written as DNA, the CDR3 is TGTGCCAGCAGTTACTCCTGGACAGCCTCTGGGGATGGCTACACCTTC.

V and J are TRBV19 and TRBJ2-3; no clear D. The germline CDR1 and CDR2 sequences are LNHDA and SQIVND (reference sequence). V was shortened by 5 bases and J by 0 bases, with 9 bases between the two germline ends. The CDR3 totals 14 residues. Here the CDR3 DNA reads TGTGCCAGTAGTCTGGGCTACAGCACAGATACGCAGTATTTT. Translated, it gives CASSLGYSTDTQYF.

V is TRBV6-4 and J is TRBJ2-3, with 11 bases matching TRBD2. The germline V gene encodes CDR1 MRHNA and CDR2 SNTAGT. The CDR3 totals 16 residues. V lost 3 bases to trimming and J lost 8 bases; unmatched junction nucleotides: 10. This CDR3 reads CASSEIAGGALGTQYF. For the CDR3, the DNA is TGTGCCAGCAGTGAAATAGCGGGAGGGGCACTGGGTACGCAGTATTTT.

V and J are TRBV18 and TRBJ1-1; D is unresolved. The CDR3 is 15 residues long. Trimming cost V 2 bases and J 5 bases, with 15 bases left between them. Germline V lookup: CDR1 KGHSH, CDR2 LQKENI. The DNA of the CDR3 is TGTGCCAGCTCACCAGATACTAAGGTCGGGACTGAAGCTTTCTTT. This translates into CASSPDTKVGTEAFF.

CDR3 DNA: TGTGCCAGCAGTAGTTACCAAGTACAGGGTGAAGCTTTCTTT. Amino acids: CASSSYQVQGEAFF. The chain carries TRBV6-5 and TRBJ1-1; possible D gene TRBD1, 6 bases. Germline CDR1 reads MNHEY; CDR2 reads SVGAGI. V gave up 5 bases and J gave up 7 bases, with 17 bases separating them. The CDR3 consists of 14 residues.

This clone came up a few times. The rearrangement links TRBV7-2 to TRBJ2-7; tentatively, D is TRBD1 (5 bases). CDR1 and CDR2 from the germline V gene are SGHTA and FQGNSA. The CDR3 is 14 residues long. V was cut by 4 bases and J by 9 bases, with 19 bases left in between. The CDR3 DNA follows: TGTGCCAGCAGCTCCCAGCCGGACACGTCCGTGCAGTACTTC. It yields the protein CASSSQPDTSVQYF.

V and J are TRBV11-2 and TRBJ1-1; tentative D call: TRBD1 (5 bases). The germline V gene has CDR1 SGHAT and CDR2 FQNNGV. V was cut by 3 bases and J by 4 bases, with 9 bases left in between. The CDR3 runs 13 residues. The CDR3 bases are TGTGCCAGCAGCTTTTTGGGGGGCACTGAAGCTTTCTTT. It codes for CASSFLGGTEAFF.

The V gene is TRBV2, the J gene TRBJ1-2, with 9 bases aligning to TRBD1. The ends lost 4 bases at V and 8 bases at J; junction bases unmatched: 14. Germline CDR1 and CDR2: SNHLY and FYNNEI. CDR3 length equals 16 residues. The CDR3 DNA follows: TGTGCCAGCAGTGGTCTTCCGGGACAGGGAAGGGGCGGCTACACCTTC. This gives the protein CASSGLPGQGRGGYTF.

The chain combines TRBV5-8 with TRBJ1-2; TRBD1 aligns across 8 bases. The CDR3 is 15 residues long. V lost 4 bases and J lost 2; bases outside the gene matches: 7. Germline lookup yields CDR1 SGHTS and CDR2 YDEGEE. The CDR3 nucleotides read TGTGCCAGCAGCGATTGGGGACAGGCAAACTATGGCTACACCTTC. This translates into CASSDWGQANYGYTF. Full variable domain (remainder filled in from reference TRBV5-8 and TRBJ1-2): EAGVTQSPTHLIKTRGQQATLRCSPISGHTSVYWYQQALGLGLQFLLWYDEGEERNRGNFPPRFSGRQFPNYSSELNVNALELEDSALYLCASSDWGQANYGYTFGSGTRLTVV.

V gene TRBV5-1 combines with J gene TRBJ2-4, with a weak D call TRBD2 (5 bases). The germline V gene encodes CDR1 SGHRS and CDR2 YFSETQ. The ends were cut back, 1 base at V and 8 bases at J, with 7 bases in the middle. CDR3 length: 12 residues. CDR3 bases: TGCGCCAGCAGCTTGTCCGGGGACATTCAGTACTTC. Encoded protein: CASSLSGDIQYF.

V usage is TRBV9 and J usage is TRBJ2-7, with 8 bases lining up with TRBD2. The CDR3 contains 15 residues. Germline values: CDR1 SGDLS, CDR2 YYNGEE. The J segment lost 4 bases and the V segment lost 4 bases, leaving 10 bases of the junction unmatched. The DNA for the CDR3 is TGTGCCAGCAGCCCTGCTAGCGGGTTAGGTTACGAGCAGTACTTC. Translated, it gives CASSPASGLGYEQYF.